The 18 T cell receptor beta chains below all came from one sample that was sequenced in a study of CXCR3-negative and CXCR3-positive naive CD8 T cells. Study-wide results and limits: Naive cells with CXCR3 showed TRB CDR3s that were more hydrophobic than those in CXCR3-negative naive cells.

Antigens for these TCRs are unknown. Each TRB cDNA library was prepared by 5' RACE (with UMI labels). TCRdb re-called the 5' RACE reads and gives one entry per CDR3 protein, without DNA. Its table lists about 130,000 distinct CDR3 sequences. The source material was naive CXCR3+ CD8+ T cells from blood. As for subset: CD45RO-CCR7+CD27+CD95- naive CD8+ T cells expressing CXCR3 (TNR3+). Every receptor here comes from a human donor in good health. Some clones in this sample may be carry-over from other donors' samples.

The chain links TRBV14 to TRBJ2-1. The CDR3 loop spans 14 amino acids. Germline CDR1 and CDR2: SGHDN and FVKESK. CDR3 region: CASSRGPLQDEQFF.

CDR3 residues: CASSYGTANFYEQYF. The chain is built from TRBV6-6 and TRBJ2-7; no DNA is available, so the TRBD1 call from TCRdb remains unchecked. The CDR3 totals 15 residues. Looked up from germline, CDR1 is MNHNY and CDR2 is SVGAGI (reference sequence).

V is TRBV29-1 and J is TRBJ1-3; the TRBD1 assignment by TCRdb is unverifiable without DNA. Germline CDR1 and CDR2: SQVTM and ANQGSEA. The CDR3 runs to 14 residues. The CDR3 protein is CSVHLGTGGNTIYF.

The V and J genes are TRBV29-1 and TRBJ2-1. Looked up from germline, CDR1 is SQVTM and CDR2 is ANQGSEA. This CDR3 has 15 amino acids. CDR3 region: CSVPSAEKSYNEQFF.

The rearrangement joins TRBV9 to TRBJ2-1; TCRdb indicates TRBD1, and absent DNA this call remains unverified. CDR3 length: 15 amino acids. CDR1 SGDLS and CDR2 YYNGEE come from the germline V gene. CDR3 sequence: CASSLGQDIYNEQFF.

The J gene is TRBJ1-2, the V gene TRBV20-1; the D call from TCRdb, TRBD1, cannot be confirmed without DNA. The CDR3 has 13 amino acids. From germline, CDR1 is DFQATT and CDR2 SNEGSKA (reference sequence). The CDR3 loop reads CSAPPDTDYGYTF.

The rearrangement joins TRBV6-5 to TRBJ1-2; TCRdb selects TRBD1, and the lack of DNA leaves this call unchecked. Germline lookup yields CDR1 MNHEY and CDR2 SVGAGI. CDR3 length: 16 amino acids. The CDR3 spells CASSTTPQGRDYGYTF.

This CDR3 reads CASSWDRDGGTEAFF. V gene TRBV6-6 combines with J gene TRBJ1-1; the TCRdb D gene call, TRBD1, has no DNA to confirm it. Germline assignment: CDR1 MNHNY and CDR2 SVGAGI (reference sequence). There are 15 residues in the CDR3.

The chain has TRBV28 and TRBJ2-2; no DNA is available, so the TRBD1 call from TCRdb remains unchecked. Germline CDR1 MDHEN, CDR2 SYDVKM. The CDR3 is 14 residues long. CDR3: CASSPRGATGELFF.

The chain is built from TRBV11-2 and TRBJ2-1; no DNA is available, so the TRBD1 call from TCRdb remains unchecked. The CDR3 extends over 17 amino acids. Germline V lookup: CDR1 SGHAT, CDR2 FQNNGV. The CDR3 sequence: CASRHAAGASSYNEQFF.

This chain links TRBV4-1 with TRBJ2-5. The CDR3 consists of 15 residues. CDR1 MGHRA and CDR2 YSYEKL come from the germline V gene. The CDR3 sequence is CASSQEFGGKETQYF.

The CDR3 here is CASSLVLAPDTQYF. The chain is built from TRBV27 and TRBJ2-3; TCRdb returns TRBD2, unconfirmable since there is no DNA. This CDR3 spans 14 amino acids. Germline CDR1 and CDR2: MNHEY and SMNVEV (reference sequence).

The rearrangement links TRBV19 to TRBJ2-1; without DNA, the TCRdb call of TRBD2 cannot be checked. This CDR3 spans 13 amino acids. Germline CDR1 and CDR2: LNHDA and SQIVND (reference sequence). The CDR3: CASSMGSRSEQFF.

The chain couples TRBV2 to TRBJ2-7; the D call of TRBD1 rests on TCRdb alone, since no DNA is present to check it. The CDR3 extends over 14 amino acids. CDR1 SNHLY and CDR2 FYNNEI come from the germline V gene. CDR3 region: CASSGGTQLFQQYF. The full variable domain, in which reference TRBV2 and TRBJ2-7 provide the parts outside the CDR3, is EPEVTQTPSHQVTQMGQEVILRCVPISNHLYFYWYRQILGQKVEFLVSFYNNEISEKSEIFDDQFSVERPDGSNFTLKIRSTKLEDSAMYFCASSGGTQLFQQYFGPGTRLTVT.

CDR3 residues: CASSCTYEQYF. V usage is TRBV21-1 and J usage is TRBJ2-7. TRBV21-1 is labeled a pseudogene. The CDR3 is 11 residues long.

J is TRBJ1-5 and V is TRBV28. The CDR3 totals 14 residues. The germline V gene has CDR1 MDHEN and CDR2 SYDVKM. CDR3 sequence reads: CASSPDGSNQPQHF.

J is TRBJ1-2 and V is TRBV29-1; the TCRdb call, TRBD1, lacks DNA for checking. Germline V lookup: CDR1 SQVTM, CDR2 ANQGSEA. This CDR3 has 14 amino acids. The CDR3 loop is CSVTGGQNTYGYTF. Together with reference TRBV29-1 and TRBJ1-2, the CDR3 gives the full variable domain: SAVISQKPSRDICQRGTSLTIQCQVDSQVTMMFWYRQQPGQSLTLIATANQGSEATYESGFVIDKFPISRPNLTFSTLTVSNMSPEDSSIYLCSVTGGQNTYGYTFGSGTRLTVV.

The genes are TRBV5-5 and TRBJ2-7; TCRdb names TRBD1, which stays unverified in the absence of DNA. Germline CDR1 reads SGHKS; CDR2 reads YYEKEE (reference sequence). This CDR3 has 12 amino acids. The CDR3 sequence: CASSRTGPEQYF.